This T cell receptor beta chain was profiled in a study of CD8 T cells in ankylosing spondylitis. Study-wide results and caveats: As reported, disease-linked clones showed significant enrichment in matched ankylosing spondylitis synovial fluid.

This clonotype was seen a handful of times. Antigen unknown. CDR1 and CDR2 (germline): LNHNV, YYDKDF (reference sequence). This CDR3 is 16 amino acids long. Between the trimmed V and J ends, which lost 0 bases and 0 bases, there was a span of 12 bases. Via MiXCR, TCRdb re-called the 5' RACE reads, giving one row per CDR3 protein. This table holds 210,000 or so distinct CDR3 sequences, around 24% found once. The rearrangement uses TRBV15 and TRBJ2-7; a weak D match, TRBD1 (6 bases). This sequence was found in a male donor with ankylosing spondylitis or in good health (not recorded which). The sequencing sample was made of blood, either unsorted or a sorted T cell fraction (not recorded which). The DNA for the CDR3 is TGTGCCACCAGCAGAGAACCGGGACACGACTCCTACGAGCAGTACTTC. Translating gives CATSREPGHDSYEQYF. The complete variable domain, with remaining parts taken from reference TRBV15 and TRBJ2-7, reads DAMVIQNPRYQVTQFGKPVTLSCSQTLNHNVMYWYQQKSSQAPKLLFHYYDKDFNNEADTPDNFQSRRPNTSFCFLDIRSPGLGDTAMYLCATSREPGHDSYEQYFGPGTRLTVT.